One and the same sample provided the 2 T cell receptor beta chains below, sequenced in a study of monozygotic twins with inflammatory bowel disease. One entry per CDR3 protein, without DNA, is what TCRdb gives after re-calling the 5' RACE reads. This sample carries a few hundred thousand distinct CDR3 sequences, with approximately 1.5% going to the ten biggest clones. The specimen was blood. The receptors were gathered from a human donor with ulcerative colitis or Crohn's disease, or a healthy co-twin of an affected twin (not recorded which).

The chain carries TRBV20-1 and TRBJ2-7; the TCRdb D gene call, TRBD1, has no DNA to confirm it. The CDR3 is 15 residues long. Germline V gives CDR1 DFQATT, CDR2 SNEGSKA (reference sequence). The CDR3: CSAPPPRGFTYEQYF.

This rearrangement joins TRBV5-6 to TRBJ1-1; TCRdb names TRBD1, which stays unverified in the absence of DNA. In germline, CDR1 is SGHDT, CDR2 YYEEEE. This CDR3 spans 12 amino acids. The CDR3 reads CASFGGGTEAFF.